This T cell receptor beta chain came from a study of blood T cell repertoires in COVID-19. Study context: COVID-19 samples from acute and convalescent phases originated in the United States, Italy and Spain. Sources were T cells, B-cell-depleted T cells, or PBMCs; the material itself was cDNA or gDNA.

The authors' processing: Reference gene primer amplification gave nucleated cell count estimates. Using immunoSEQ multiplex PCR, the repertoire was profiled, and TCRdb retains in-frame clones only, with some absent. D and trimming were read from the DNA, whereas the V and J calls and clone size are those reported in that table. The sample yields 50,000 to 65,000 clones, 70% to 90% seen once. CDR3 length equals 18 residues. The ends lost 3 bases at V and 2 bases at J; junction bases unmatched: 11. CDR1 SGHAT and CDR2 FQNNGV come from the germline V gene. V usage is TRBV11-2 and J usage is TRBJ2-1, with TRBD1 matching over 9 bases. This TCR was recovered from a man aged 50-59 years with active COVID-19. The sequenced material came from peripheral blood. DNA for the CDR3: TGTGCCAGCAGCTTCTTCAGGACAGGGGAGGGACCCTACAATGAGCAGTTCTTC. This sequence encodes CASSFFRTGEGPYNEQFF.